This T cell receptor beta chain emerged from a study of T cells in Graves' hyperthyroidism and ophthalmopathy. Study-wide background: Upon initial diagnosis and before any treatment, peripheral blood was collected.

The J segment lost 3 bases and the V segment lost 2 bases, leaving 4 bases of the junction unmatched. This CDR3 spans 17 amino acids. Germline-derived CDR1 and CDR2 are SGHDT and YYEEEE. TCR beta CDR3 regions were amplified from RNA transcripts. HTBI primers were used for first-round RT-PCR of the TCR CDR3. In TCRdb, the multiplex PCR reads were re-called with MiXCR into one record per CDR3 protein. The table lists approximately 300,000 distinct CDR3 sequences, about 15% of them singletons, with around 58% in the top ten. Uncontrolled infection, other autoimmune disease, pregnancy and lactation each barred patients from inclusion.

This receptor was identified in a woman in her sixties or seventies with Graves' ophthalmopathy. The sequenced sample was blood. The genes are TRBV5-6 and TRBJ2-1, with 14 bases that match TRBD2. The CDR3: CASSFETSGRDYNEQFF. The CDR3 DNA reads as TGTGCCAGCAGCTTTGAGACTAGCGGGAGGGACTACAATGAGCAGTTCTTC.